This record covers a single T cell receptor beta chain. The antigen is unknown. Each CDR3 protein is one row after TCRdb ran MiXCR on the 5' RACE reads. This sample has 500,000 to 650,000 distinct CDR3 sequences, with 17% found just once. These data originate in a study of T cells after yellow fever vaccination. Study summary: Fractions with few cells were prepared using SMART-Seq v4 Ultra Low Input.

The study, taken as a whole, reports: Once the booster was given, most primary-vaccination clones reappeared, at about 95% for CD4 and 88% for CD8. Among all clonotypes, a small share was observed in both CD4 and CD8 compartments.

There are 14 residues in the CDR3. The ends were cut back, 4 bases at V and 1 base at J, with 11 bases in the middle. The V gene's germline CDR1 is SGHRS and CDR2 YFSETQ. The chain combines TRBV5-1 with TRBJ2-5; no definite D call. The origin of this receptor is a man aged 18-30 years who received the YFV17D yellow fever vaccine. The material sequenced was PBMCs, taken 5 to 6 days after the first yellow fever vaccination. CDR3 sequence (DNA): TGCGCCAGCAGCACTGGTGTCTTCCAAGAGACCCAGTACTTC. Its protein product is CASSTGVFQETQYF. Full variable domain (missing parts from reference TRBV5-1 and TRBJ2-5): KAGVTQTPRYLIKTRGQQVTLSCSPISGHRSVSWYQQTPGQGLQFLFEYFSETQRNKGNFPGRFSGRQFSNSRSEMNVSTLELGDSALYLCASSTGVFQETQYFGPGTRLLVL.